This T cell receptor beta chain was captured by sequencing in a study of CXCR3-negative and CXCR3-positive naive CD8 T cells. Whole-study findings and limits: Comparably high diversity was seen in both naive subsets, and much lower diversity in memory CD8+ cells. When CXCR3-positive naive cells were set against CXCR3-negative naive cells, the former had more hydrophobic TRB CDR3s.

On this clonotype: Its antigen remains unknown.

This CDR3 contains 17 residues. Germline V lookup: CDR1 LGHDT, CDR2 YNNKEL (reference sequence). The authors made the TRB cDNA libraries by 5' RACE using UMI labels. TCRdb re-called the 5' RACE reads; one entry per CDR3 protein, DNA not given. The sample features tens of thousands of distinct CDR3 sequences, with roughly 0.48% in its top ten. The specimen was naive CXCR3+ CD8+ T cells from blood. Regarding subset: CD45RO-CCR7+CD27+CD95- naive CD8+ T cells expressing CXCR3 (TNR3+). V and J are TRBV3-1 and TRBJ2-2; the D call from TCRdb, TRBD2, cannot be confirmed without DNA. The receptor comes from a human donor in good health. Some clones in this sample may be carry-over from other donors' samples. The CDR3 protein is CASSQARTGTNTGELFF.